This T cell receptor (beta chain) was recorded in a study of cytomegalovirus exposure and HLA in healthy donors. V was pared by 4 bases and J by 4 bases, with 12 bases of the junction left unmatched. The CDR3 extends over 17 amino acids. CDR1 and CDR2 (germline): SGHVS, FNYEAQ. Study observations and caveats: With later analysis, a missense DCLRE1C variant became linked to TCR beta V- and J-gene trimming. HLA alleles were associated with fewer than 20,000 TCR beta sequences in a later analysis at 0.05 false discovery rate. TCR beta V segments were, for the most part, productive about 87% or about 30% of the time in an earlier analysis.

In regard to this clone: The antigen is unknown.

PCR was performed using 60 Vbeta and 13 Jbeta primers. Using immunoSEQ multiplex PCR, the repertoire was profiled, and TCRdb retains in-frame clones only, with some absent. The table has 150,000 to 180,000 clones, less than 80% seen once. Input material: PBMCs. This chain links TRBV7-6 with TRBJ2-1, with 8 bases aligning to TRBD2. This TCR came from a man aged 25-45 years in good health and CMV-seronegative. The CDR3 sequence is CASSSRRASGPYNEQFF. The CDR3 DNA follows: TGTGCCAGCAGCTCCCGCCGGGCTAGCGGGCCTTACAATGAGCAGTTCTTC.